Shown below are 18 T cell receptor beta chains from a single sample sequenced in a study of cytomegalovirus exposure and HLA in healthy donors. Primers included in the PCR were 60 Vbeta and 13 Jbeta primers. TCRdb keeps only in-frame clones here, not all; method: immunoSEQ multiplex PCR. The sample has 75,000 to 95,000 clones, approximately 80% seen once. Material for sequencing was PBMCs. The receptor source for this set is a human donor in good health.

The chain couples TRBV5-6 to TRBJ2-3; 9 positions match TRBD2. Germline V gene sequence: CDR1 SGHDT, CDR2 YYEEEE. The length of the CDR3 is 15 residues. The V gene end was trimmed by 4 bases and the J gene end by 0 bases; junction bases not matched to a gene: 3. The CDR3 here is CASSPSGASTDTQYF. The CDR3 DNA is TGTGCCAGCAGCCCTAGCGGGGCTAGCACAGATACGCAGTATTTT.

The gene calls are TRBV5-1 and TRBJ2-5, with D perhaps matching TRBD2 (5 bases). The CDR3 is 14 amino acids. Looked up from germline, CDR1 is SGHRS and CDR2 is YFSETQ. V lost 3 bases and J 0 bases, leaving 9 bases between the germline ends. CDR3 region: CASSSTGYQETQYF. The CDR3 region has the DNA TGCGCCAGCAGCTCCACGGGGTACCAAGAGACCCAGTACTTC.

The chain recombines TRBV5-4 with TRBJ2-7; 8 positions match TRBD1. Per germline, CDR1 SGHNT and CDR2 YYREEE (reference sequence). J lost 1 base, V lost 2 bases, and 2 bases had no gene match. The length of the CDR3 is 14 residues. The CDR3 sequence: CASSLDRGSYEQYF. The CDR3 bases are TGTGCCAGCAGCTTAGACAGGGGTTCCTACGAGCAGTACTTC.

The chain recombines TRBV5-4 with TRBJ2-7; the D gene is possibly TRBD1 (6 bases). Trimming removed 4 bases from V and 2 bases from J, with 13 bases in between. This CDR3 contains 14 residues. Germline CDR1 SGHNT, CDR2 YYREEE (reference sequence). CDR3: CASSTGTPTYEQYF. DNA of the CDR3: TGTGCCAGCAGCACCGGGACACCCACCTACGAGCAGTACTTC.

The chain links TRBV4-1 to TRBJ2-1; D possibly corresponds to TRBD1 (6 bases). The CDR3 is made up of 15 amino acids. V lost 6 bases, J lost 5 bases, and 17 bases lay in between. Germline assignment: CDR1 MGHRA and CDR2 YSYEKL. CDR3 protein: CASRFQTGTNNEQFF. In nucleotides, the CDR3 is TGCGCCAGCAGATTTCAGACAGGAACTAACAATGAGCAGTTCTTC.

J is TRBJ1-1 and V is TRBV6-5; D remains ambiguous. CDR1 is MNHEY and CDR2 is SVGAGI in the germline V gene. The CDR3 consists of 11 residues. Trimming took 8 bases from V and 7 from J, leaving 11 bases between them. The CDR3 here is CASATGVEAFF. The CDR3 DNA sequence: TGTGCCAGCGCCACCGGGGTTGAAGCTTTCTTT.

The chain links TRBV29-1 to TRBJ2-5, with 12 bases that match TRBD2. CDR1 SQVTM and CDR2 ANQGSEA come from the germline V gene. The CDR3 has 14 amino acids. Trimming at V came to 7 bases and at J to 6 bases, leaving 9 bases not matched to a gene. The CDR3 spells CSAAWTSGEKTQYF. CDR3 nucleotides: TGCAGCGCAGCCTGGACTAGCGGGGAGAAGACCCAGTACTTC. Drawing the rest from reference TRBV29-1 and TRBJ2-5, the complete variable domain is SAVISQKPSRDICQRGTSLTIQCQVDSQVTMMFWYRQQPGQSLTLIATANQGSEATYESGFVIDKFPISRPNLTFSTLTVSNMSPEDSSIYLCSAAWTSGEKTQYFGPGTRLLVL.

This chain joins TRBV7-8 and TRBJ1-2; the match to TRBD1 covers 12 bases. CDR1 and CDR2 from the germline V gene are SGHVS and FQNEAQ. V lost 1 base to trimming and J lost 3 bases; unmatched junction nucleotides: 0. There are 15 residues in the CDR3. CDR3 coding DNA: TGTGCCAGCAGCTTAGGGGACAGGGGGCACTATGGCTACACCTTC. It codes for CASSLGDRGHYGYTF.

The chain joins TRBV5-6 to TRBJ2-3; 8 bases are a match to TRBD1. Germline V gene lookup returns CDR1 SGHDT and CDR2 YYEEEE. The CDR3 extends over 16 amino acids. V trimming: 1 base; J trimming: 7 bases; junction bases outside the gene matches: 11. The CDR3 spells CASSLRETGDLNTQYF. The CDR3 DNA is TGTGCCAGCAGCTTGCGCGAGACAGGGGATTTAAATACGCAGTATTTT.

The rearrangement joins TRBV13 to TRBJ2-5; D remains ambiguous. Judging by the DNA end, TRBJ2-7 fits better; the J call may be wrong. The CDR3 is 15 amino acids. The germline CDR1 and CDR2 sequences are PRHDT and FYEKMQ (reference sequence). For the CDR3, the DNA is TGTGCCAGCAGCTTAGGTCTATCGAGCTCCTACGAGCAGTACTTC. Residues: CASSLGLSSSYEQYF.

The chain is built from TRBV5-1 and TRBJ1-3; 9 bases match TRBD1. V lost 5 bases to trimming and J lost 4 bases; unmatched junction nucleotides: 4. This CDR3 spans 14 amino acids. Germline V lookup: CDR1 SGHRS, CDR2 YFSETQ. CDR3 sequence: CASRLTGGGNTIYF. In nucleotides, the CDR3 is TGCGCCAGCAGGTTAACAGGGGGCGGAAACACCATATATTTT.

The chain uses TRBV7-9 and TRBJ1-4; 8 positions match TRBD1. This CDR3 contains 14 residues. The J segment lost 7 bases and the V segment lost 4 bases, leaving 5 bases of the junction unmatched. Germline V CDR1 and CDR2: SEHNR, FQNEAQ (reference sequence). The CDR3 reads CASSSDRDREKLFF. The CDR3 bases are TGTGCCAGCAGCTCGGACAGGGATCGTGAAAAACTGTTTTTT.

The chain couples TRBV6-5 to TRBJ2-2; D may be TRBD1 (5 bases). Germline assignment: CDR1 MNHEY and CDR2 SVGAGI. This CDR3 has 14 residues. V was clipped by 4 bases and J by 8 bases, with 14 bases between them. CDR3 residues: CASSFDRLRGELFF. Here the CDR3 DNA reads TGTGCCAGCAGTTTTGACAGACTTCGAGGGGAGCTGTTTTTT.

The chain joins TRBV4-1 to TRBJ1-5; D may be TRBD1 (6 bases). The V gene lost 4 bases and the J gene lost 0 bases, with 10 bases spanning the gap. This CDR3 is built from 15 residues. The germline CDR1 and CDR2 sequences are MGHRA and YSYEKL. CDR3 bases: TGCGCCAGCAGCCTTACACAGGGTAGCAATCAGCCCCAGCATTTT. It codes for CASSLTQGSNQPQHF.

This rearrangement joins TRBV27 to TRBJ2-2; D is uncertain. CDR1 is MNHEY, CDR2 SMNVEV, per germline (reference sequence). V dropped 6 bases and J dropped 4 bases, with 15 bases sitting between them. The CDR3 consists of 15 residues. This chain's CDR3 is CASSPSGRSTGELFF. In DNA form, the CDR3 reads TGTGCCAGCAGCCCGTCCGGTAGGAGCACCGGGGAGCTGTTTTTT.

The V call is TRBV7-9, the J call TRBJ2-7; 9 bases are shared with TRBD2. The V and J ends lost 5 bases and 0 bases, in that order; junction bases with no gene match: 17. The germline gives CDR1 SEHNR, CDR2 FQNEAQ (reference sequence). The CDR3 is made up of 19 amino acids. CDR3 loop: CASSPRDPLAGPSSYEQYF. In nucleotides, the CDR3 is TGTGCCAGCAGCCCGAGGGATCCCCTAGCGGGGCCCAGCTCCTACGAGCAGTACTTC.

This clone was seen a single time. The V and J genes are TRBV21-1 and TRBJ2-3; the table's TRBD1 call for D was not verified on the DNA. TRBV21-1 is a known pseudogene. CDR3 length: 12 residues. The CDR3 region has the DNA TGTGCCAGCAGCCACCAGGACAATACGCAGTATTTT. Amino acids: CASSHQDNTQYF.

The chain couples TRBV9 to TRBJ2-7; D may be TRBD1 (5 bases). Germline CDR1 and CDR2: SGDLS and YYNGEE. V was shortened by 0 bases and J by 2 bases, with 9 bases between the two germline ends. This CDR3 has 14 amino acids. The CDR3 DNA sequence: TGTGCCAGCAGCGTAGGGCAGGGCCCCTACGAGCAGTACTTC. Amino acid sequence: CASSVGQGPYEQYF.